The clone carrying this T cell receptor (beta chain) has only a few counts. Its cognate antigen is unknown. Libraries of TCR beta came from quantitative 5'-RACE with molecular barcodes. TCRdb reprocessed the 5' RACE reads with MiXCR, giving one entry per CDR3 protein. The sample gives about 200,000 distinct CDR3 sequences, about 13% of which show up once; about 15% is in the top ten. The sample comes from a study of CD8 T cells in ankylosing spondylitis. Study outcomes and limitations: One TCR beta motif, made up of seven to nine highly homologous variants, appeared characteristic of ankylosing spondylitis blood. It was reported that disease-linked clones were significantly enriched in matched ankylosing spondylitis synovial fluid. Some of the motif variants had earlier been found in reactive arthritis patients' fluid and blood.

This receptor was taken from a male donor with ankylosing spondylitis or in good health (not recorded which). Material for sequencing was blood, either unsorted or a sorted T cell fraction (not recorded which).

Here the CDR3 reads CASSMSAGGPGIEQFF. CDR3 nucleotides: TGTGCCAGTAGTATGTCAGCGGGAGGGCCGGGTATTGAGCAGTTCTTC. The genes are TRBV19 and TRBJ2-1; 10 bases line up with TRBD2. Germline V gene sequence: CDR1 LNHDA, CDR2 SQIVND (reference sequence). This CDR3 region has 16 residues. With V trimmed by 3 bases and J by 9 bases, 11 bases remained unmatched. Looking up the rest from reference TRBV19 and TRBJ2-1 gives the full variable domain: DGGITQSPKYLFRKEGQNVTLSCEQNLNHDAMYWYRQDPGQGLRLIYYSQIVNDFQKGDIAEGYSVSREKKESFPLTVTSAQKNPTAFYLCASSMSAGGPGIEQFFGPGTRLTVL.